A single sample gave rise to the 30 T cell receptor beta chains below, sequenced in a study of OX40 agonist ivuxolimab in advanced cancers. The assay was immunoSEQ multiplex PCR, and TCRdb's table has in-frame clones only and misses some. The sample consists of roughly 50,000 clones, about 87% of them appearing once. The material was CD4+ or CD8+ T cells sorted from blood, obtained in a trial of the OX40 agonist ivuxolimab. These receptors all stem from an adult with an advanced solid tumor such as melanoma, head and neck, liver or kidney cancer.

This chain joins TRBV5-1 and TRBJ2-2, with 9 bases that match TRBD1. Unmatched junction bases numbered 3, after V lost 3 bases and J lost 3 bases. This CDR3 is built from 15 residues. CDR1 is SGHRS and CDR2 is YFSETQ in the germline V gene. CDR3 DNA: TGCGCCAGCAGCTCGGGACAGGGCTACACCGGGGAGCTGTTTTTT. This encodes CASSSGQGYTGELFF.

As concerns this clone: Other DNA sequences of this sample code for an identical CDR3. The rearrangement joins TRBV7-2 to TRBJ2-3; D is ambiguous. With 2 bases removed from V and 4 bases from J, the gap between germline ends came to 13 bases. The CDR3 loop spans 15 amino acids. The germline V gene has CDR1 SGHTA and CDR2 FQGNSA. CDR3: CASSLLAGAADTQYF. The CDR3 DNA sequence: TGTGCCAGCAGCTTATTAGCAGGAGCCGCAGATACGCAGTATTTT. Based on the CDR3 plus reference TRBV7-2 and TRBJ2-3, the full variable domain is GAGVSQSPSNKVTEKGKDVELRCDPISGHTALYWYRQSLGQGLEFLIYFQGNSAPDKSGLPSDRFSAERTGGSVSTLTIQRTQQEDSAVYLCASSLLAGAADTQYFGPGTRLTVL.

This sequence joins TRBV20-1 and TRBJ2-3; D remains unclear. Trimming removed 6 bases from V and 9 bases from J, with 4 bases in between. Germline V gives CDR1 DFQATT, CDR2 SNEGSKA (reference sequence). The CDR3 is 8 amino acids. The CDR3: CSAGTQYF. The CDR3, as DNA: TGCAGTGCAGGAACGCAGTATTTT.

The rearrangement links TRBV19 to TRBJ2-3; D may match TRBD1 or TRBD2 (5 bases each). V dropped 7 bases and J dropped 0 bases, with 11 bases sitting between them. CDR1 and CDR2 (germline): LNHDA, SQIVND (reference sequence). The CDR3 consists of 14 residues. The CDR3 loop reads CASKWDVSTDTQYF. The CDR3 nucleotides are TGTGCCAGTAAGTGGGACGTTAGCACAGATACGCAGTATTTT. The complete variable domain, with remaining parts taken from reference TRBV19 and TRBJ2-3, reads DGGITQSPKYLFRKEGQNVTLSCEQNLNHDAMYWYRQDPGQGLRLIYYSQIVNDFQKGDIAEGYSVSREKKESFPLTVTSAQKNPTAFYLCASKWDVSTDTQYFGPGTRLTVL.

V usage is TRBV10-2 and J usage is TRBJ2-5; D is uncertain. The CDR3 length is 13 residues. The ends were cut back, 8 bases at V and 2 bases at J, with 12 bases in the middle. Germline CDR1 is WSHSY and CDR2 is SAAADI. The CDR3 spells CASVSTIQETQYF. The CDR3 DNA follows: TGCGCCAGCGTGTCGACCATACAAGAGACCCAGTACTTC.

This clone has a handful of counts. The V gene is TRBV7-9, the J gene TRBJ1-2; D is uncertain. Germline V lookup: CDR1 SEHNR, CDR2 FQNEAQ (reference sequence). Trimming pared 4 bases from V and 1 base from J, leaving 7 bases between. The length of the CDR3 is 13 residues. The CDR3 spells CASSSSLNYGYTF. CDR3 nucleotides: TGTGCCAGCAGCTCCTCACTTAACTATGGCTACACCTTC.

The genes are TRBV18 and TRBJ2-3, with D possibly TRBD1 on 6 matching bases. This CDR3 comprises 16 residues. Germline V gene data show CDR1 as KGHSH and CDR2 as LQKENI. The V end was cut by 3 bases, the J end by 2 bases, with 15 bases between. CDR3 in DNA: TGTGCCAGCTCACCCATCTCAGGGGTCTCCACAGATACGCAGTATTTT. It encodes CASSPISGVSTDTQYF. The full variable domain, its missing parts supplied by reference TRBV18 and TRBJ2-3, is NAGVMQNPRHLVRRRGQEARLRCSPMKGHSHVYWYRQLPEEGLKFMVYLQKENIIDESGMPKERFSAEFPKEGPSILRIQQVVRGDSAAYFCASSPISGVSTDTQYFGPGTRLTVL.

The J gene is TRBJ2-7, the V gene TRBV7-8, with 14 bases that match TRBD2. After removal of 0 bases from V and 6 bases from J, the junction contained 16 bases not matched to a gene. The CDR3 loop spans 20 amino acids. CDR1 is SGHVS and CDR2 is FQNEAQ in the germline V gene. The CDR3 sequence is CASSLALPGLAGATTFEQYF. As DNA, the CDR3 is TGTGCCAGCAGCTTAGCGCTGCCGGGACTAGCGGGAGCAACTACGTTCGAGCAGTACTTC.

The chain carries TRBV4-2 and TRBJ2-5, with TRBD2 identical over 12 bases. Looked up from germline, CDR1 is LGHNA and CDR2 is YNFKEQ. The CDR3 is 17 residues long. V shed 1 base and J 1 base; nucleotides not matched to a gene: 4. As DNA, the CDR3 is TGTGCCAGCAGCCAAGGACTAGCGGGAGTATCCCAAGAGACCCAGTACTTC. Its protein product is CASSQGLAGVSQETQYF.

The V gene is TRBV4-1, the J gene TRBJ2-2; no definite D call. This CDR3 contains 15 residues. In germline, CDR1 is MGHRA, CDR2 YSYEKL. V was trimmed by 1 base and J by 5 bases, leaving 11 bases between them. The CDR3 is CASSQGARITGELFF. CDR3 nucleotides: TGCGCCAGCAGCCAAGGAGCCAGGATTACCGGGGAGCTGTTTTTT.

J is TRBJ1-1 and V is TRBV28; D remains unclear. The CDR3 runs 11 residues. Trimming removed 5 bases from V and 3 bases from J, with 4 bases in between. From germline, CDR1 is MDHEN and CDR2 SYDVKM. The CDR3 DNA reads as TGTGCCAGCAGTCCTGACACTGAAGCTTTCTTT. It translates to CASSPDTEAFF. Full variable domain (remainder filled in from reference TRBV28 and TRBJ1-1): DVKVTQSSRYLVKRTGEKVFLECVQDMDHENMFWYRQDPGLGLRLIYFSYDVKMKEKGDIPEGYSVSREKKERFSLILESASTNQTSMYLCASSPDTEAFFGQGTRLTVV.

J is TRBJ2-3 and V is TRBV7-2; D remains unclear. V gave up 1 base and J gave up 1 base, with 3 bases separating them. This CDR3 has 13 residues. Germline values: CDR1 SGHTA, CDR2 FQGNSA. The CDR3: CASSLGGTDTQYF. The CDR3 coding sequence is TGTGCCAGCAGCTTAGGAGGCACAGATACGCAGTATTTT.

The J gene is TRBJ1-2, the V gene TRBV15, with TRBD1 matching 8 bases. Germline assignment: CDR1 LNHNV and CDR2 YYDKDF (reference sequence). V lost 4 bases, J lost 13 bases, and 11 bases stayed unmatched. The CDR3 has 13 amino acids. The CDR3 spells CATSTNTGGSVTF. Here the CDR3 DNA reads TGTGCCACCAGCACAAATACAGGGGGTTCCGTCACCTTC.

V is TRBV4-3 and J is TRBJ2-7; D is possibly TRBD1 (6 bases). V gave up 1 base and J gave up 5 bases, with 15 bases separating them. Germline V lookup: CDR1 LGHNA, CDR2 YSLEER. The CDR3 totals 15 residues. The DNA of the CDR3 is TGCGCCAGCAGCCAAGCCAGGGGTGGTGGGGACGAGCAGTACTTC. Translated, it gives CASSQARGGGDEQYF.

The chain has TRBV19 and TRBJ2-3; 12 positions agree with TRBD2. Trimming cost V 0 bases and J 4 bases; bases outside gene matches: 2. Germline CDR1 and CDR2: LNHDA and SQIVND (reference sequence). This CDR3 is built from 16 residues. The CDR3 loop reads CASSIDGLAGPDTQYF. CDR3 bases: TGTGCCAGTAGTATAGACGGACTAGCGGGACCAGATACGCAGTATTTT.

J is TRBJ1-1 and V is TRBV10-3, with D maybe TRBD1 (5 bases). Trimming took off 6 bases at V and 2 bases at J, with 7 bases between the two ends. There are 12 residues in the CDR3. Germline V gives CDR1 ENHRY, CDR2 SYGVKD. The CDR3 nucleotides are TGTGCCATCAGAGGACAAAACACTGAAGCTTTCTTT. Its translation is CAIRGQNTEAFF.

The chain recombines TRBV5-1 with TRBJ2-7, with 9 bases fitting TRBD1. With V trimmed by 0 bases and J by 2 bases, 3 bases remained unmatched. CDR1 and CDR2 (germline): SGHRS, YFSETQ. The CDR3 length is 15 residues. CDR3 bases: TGCGCCAGCAGCTTGGTCGACAGGGGGACCTACGAGCAGTACTTC. This sequence encodes CASSLVDRGTYEQYF.

This clone has just a few counts. The chain is built from TRBV4-3 and TRBJ2-3; no clear D gene. The CDR3 has 13 residues. Germline assignment: CDR1 LGHNA and CDR2 YSLEER. V was cut by 1 base and J by 2 bases, with 4 bases left in between. The CDR3 here is CASSQAHTDTQYF. Written as DNA, the CDR3 is TGCGCCAGCAGCCAAGCTCACACAGATACGCAGTATTTT.

The chain is built from TRBV9 and TRBJ2-2; TRBD1 might be the D (6 bases). The CDR3 is made up of 14 amino acids. Germline V gene sequence: CDR1 SGDLS, CDR2 YYNGEE. The V gene lost 3 bases and the J gene lost 4 bases, with 10 bases spanning the gap. The chain's CDR3 is CASSAGQSTGELFF. As DNA, the CDR3 is TGTGCCAGCAGCGCAGGACAGAGCACCGGGGAGCTGTTTTTT.

The chain recombines TRBV30 with TRBJ1-3; D unresolved. The V end was cut by 5 bases, the J end by 0 bases, with 11 bases between. This CDR3 spans 14 amino acids. The germline V gene has CDR1 GTSNPN and CDR2 SVGIG (reference sequence). CDR3 in amino acids: CAWSKRSSGNTIYF. The CDR3 DNA is TGTGCCTGGTCAAAACGGAGCTCTGGAAACACCATATATTTT.

The chain is built from TRBV11-2 and TRBJ1-6; D unclear. Germline V gene data show CDR1 as SGHAT and CDR2 as FQNNGV. The CDR3 runs 14 residues. V was trimmed by 3 bases and J by 7 bases, leaving 10 bases between them. The CDR3: CASSFLAANSPLHF. CDR3 coding DNA: TGTGCCAGCAGCTTTTTGGCAGCAAATTCACCCCTCCACTTT.

This clone came up once. The J gene is TRBJ1-5, the V gene TRBV7-9, with TRBD1 as a possible D gene (5 bases). Looked up from germline, CDR1 is SEHNR and CDR2 is FQNEAQ (reference sequence). V lost 2 bases and J lost 3, with 14 bases in between. CDR3 length equals 16 residues. CDR3 sequence: CASSLFGGGDNQPQHF. The CDR3 bases are TGTGCCAGCAGCTTATTTGGGGGTGGGGACAATCAGCCCCAGCATTTT.

Regarding this clone: The junction does not match germline at one end; this may be a read error. The chain uses TRBV18 and TRBJ1-3; 9 bases are a match to TRBD1. This CDR3 contains 15 residues. Germline V gene lookup returns CDR1 KGHSH and CDR2 LQKENI. In DNA form, the CDR3 reads TGTGCCAGCTCACCACCGGGACAGGGTGGAGACACCATATATTTT. This sequence encodes CASSPPGQGGDTIYF.

V and J are TRBV4-3 and TRBJ2-1; D perhaps matches TRBD1 (6 bases). Germline CDR1 is LGHNA and CDR2 is YSLEER. The germline V and J ends were trimmed by 3 bases and 15 bases, with 18 bases remaining between them. The CDR3 sequence is 13 residues long. The CDR3 region is CASSQAGVSVRFF. The CDR3, as DNA: TGCGCCAGCAGCCAGGCAGGGGTATCCGTTAGGTTCTTC.

This clone has just a few counts. This chain uses TRBV30 with TRBJ1-1; 10 positions match TRBD1. The CDR3 extends over 13 amino acids. Germline V gene data show CDR1 as GTSNPN and CDR2 as SVGIG (reference sequence). J gave up 5 bases and V 5 bases, and 5 bases lay outside the gene matches. CDR3 amino acids: CAWWTGGRTEAFF. CDR3 nucleotide sequence: TGTGCCTGGTGGACAGGGGGGAGGACTGAAGCTTTCTTT.

The V gene is TRBV29-1, the J gene TRBJ2-1; TRBD2 matches at 10 bases. Germline V lookup: CDR1 SQVTM, CDR2 ANQGSEA. CDR3 length: 14 amino acids. V lost 6 bases, J lost 7 bases, and 9 bases stayed unmatched. CDR3 residues: CSVKLAGKVNEQFF. In DNA, the CDR3 is TGCAGCGTCAAACTAGCGGGAAAGGTAAATGAGCAGTTCTTC.

The rearrangement joins TRBV7-2 to TRBJ1-5, with no clear D. The CDR3 spans 12 residues. V was cut by 5 bases and J by 4 bases, with 6 bases left in between. Germline loops: CDR1 SGHTA, CDR2 FQGNSA. The CDR3 nucleotides are TGTGCCAGCAGCGCCCTTAATCAGCCCCAGCATTTT. Encoded protein: CASSALNQPQHF.

This chain uses TRBV7-9 with TRBJ1-4; tentatively, D is TRBD1 (5 bases). This CDR3 spans 15 amino acids. Between the trimmed V and J ends, which lost 1 base and 4 bases, there was a span of 10 bases. Germline values: CDR1 SEHNR, CDR2 FQNEAQ (reference sequence). In nucleotides, the CDR3 is TGTGCCAGCAGCTTAGTTGGGGGACTTAATGAAAAACTGTTTTTT. Encoded protein: CASSLVGGLNEKLFF.

This chain links TRBV21-1 with TRBJ2-5; the DNA was not compared with TRBD1, the D call given in the table. TRBV21-1 is an annotated pseudogene. The CDR3 contains 18 residues. Here the CDR3 reads CASTDCPRQGAREETQYF. CDR3 sequence (DNA): TGTGCCAGCACCGATTGTCCGAGACAGGGGGCCAGAGAGGAGACCCAGTACTTC.

This clone was seen once. The genes are TRBV6-6 and TRBJ1-5; the D gene is possibly TRBD1 (5 bases). Germline CDR1 reads MNHNY; CDR2 reads SVGAGI (reference sequence). The CDR3 has 15 residues. V lost 3 bases and J lost 3, with 12 bases in between. CDR3 loop: CASSYGGGNNQPQHF. The CDR3 nucleotides are TGTGCCAGCAGTTATGGGGGGGGAAACAATCAGCCCCAGCATTTT.